Following are 6 T cell receptor beta chains from one sample sequenced in a study of naive and memory T cell subsets. General study results and limits: Possibly reflecting memory cells re-expressing CD45RA, a few larger clonotypes occurred in naive repertoires, especially CD8.

An equimolar mix of two oligonucleotides served as the beta constant-region primer for TRBC1 and TRBC2. The ligated cDNA underwent four PCR rounds using SP2 and nested alpha and beta constant-region primers. Via MiXCR, TCRdb re-called the UMI-ligation and nested PCR reads, giving one row per CDR3 protein. The table lists more than 95,000 distinct CDR3 sequences, roughly 15% of them singletons, with roughly 2.8% in the top ten. Their specific antigens are unknown. The material sequenced was naive CD8+ T cells from blood. The receptors were sampled from a human donor in good health.

The J gene is TRBJ2-7, the V gene TRBV13; D may correspond to TRBD1 or TRBD2 (5 bases each). Germline CDR1 reads PRHDT; CDR2 reads FYEKMQ (reference sequence). The CDR3 runs to 15 residues. Deletions cut 4 bases from V and 4 bases from J, with 17 bases between. CDR3 sequence: CASSWDGGGSYEQYF. The CDR3 DNA follows: TGTGCCAGCAGCTGGGACGGCGGCGGTTCTTACGAGCAGTACTTC.

This clonotype was seen at least ten times. As DNA, the CDR3 is TGCGCCAGCAGCTTTTCGGGAGAGACCCAGTACTTC. This encodes CASSFSGETQYF. This chain connects TRBV5-1 to TRBJ2-5, with unresolved D. The CDR3 has 12 amino acids. Trimming removed 2 bases at V and 4 bases at J, with 6 bases between. The germline gives CDR1 SGHRS, CDR2 YFSETQ. Full variable domain (rest looked up from reference TRBV5-1 and TRBJ2-5): KAGVTQTPRYLIKTRGQQVTLSCSPISGHRSVSWYQQTPGQGLQFLFEYFSETQRNKGNFPGRFSGRQFSNSRSEMNVSTLELGDSALYLCASSFSGETQYFGPGTRLLVL.

This clonotype was observed many times. The chain couples TRBV5-4 to TRBJ2-2; D perhaps matches TRBD1 (5 bases). The germline V gene has CDR1 SGHNT and CDR2 YYREEE (reference sequence). This CDR3 spans 15 amino acids. V shed 0 bases and J shed 1 base, with 7 bases lying between them. CDR3 nucleotides: TGTGCCAGCAGCTTGGGACAGAAGAACACCGGGGAGCTGTTTTTT. Its protein product is CASSLGQKNTGELFF.

As concerns this clonotype: One end of the junction is discordant with germline, which a read error may explain. V usage is TRBV9 and J usage is TRBJ2-1, with 13 positions matching TRBD2. CDR1 and CDR2 (germline): SGDLS, YYNGEE. The CDR3 is 22 residues long. CDR3 DNA: TGTGCCAGCAGCGTACCCTTGACCCCCGGGACTAGCGGGAAATCCTCCTGCAATGAGCAGTTCTTC. Translation gives CASSVPLTPGTSGKSSCNEQFF.

The V call is TRBV20-1, the J call TRBJ2-7, with no clear D. The CDR3 consists of 13 residues. Germline V gene sequence: CDR1 DFQATT, CDR2 SNEGSKA (reference sequence). V lost 3 bases and J lost 6, with 15 bases in between. Here the CDR3 reads CSARALGSPEQYF. The DNA for the CDR3 is TGCAGTGCTAGGGCCTTAGGGTCCCCCGAGCAGTACTTC.

In this sample, this clonotype turned up many times. The V call is TRBV20-1, the J call TRBJ2-3; TRBD2 matches at 10 bases. The trim removed 1 base at V and 0 bases at J, leaving 10 bases unmatched. The germline V gene encodes CDR1 DFQATT and CDR2 SNEGSKA (reference sequence). The CDR3 spans 18 residues. The CDR3 DNA is TGCAGTGCTAGAGCCTACTCAACTAGCGGGAAAAGCACAGATACGCAGTATTTT. It specifies CSARAYSTSGKSTDTQYF.